This T cell receptor beta chain was recorded in a study of metastatic and nonmetastatic thyroid tumors. Study context: Repertoire data that came from the blood and tumor or nodule tissue of malignant and benign thyroid patients were compared.

A word on this clone: The antigen remains unidentified.

In the original processing: The study took CDR3 differences across clinicopathological groups and made a distant-metastasis classifier for papillary thyroid cancer from them. TCRdb reanalyzed the PCR reads with MiXCR. The V and J calls follow TCRdb's processing rather than the paper's. In the table there are 20,000 to 25,000 clones, under 25% of which are singletons. Study findings and constraints: The study reportedly found significantly higher TCR beta diversity in malignant thyroid tumors than benign nodules, in blood and tumor.

V was shortened by 6 bases and J by 2 bases, with 18 bases between the two germline ends. CDR3 length equals 16 residues. From germline, CDR1 is MNHNS and CDR2 SASEGT. All patients were untreated before thyroid surgery. Sequencing was performed on tumor tissue. The rearrangement joins TRBV6-1 to TRBJ2-3; D may be TRBD2 (5 bases). The source is a female donor with papillary thyroid cancer or a benign thyroid nodule (not recorded which). Some clones in this sample may be carry-over from other donors' samples. This CDR3 reads CASSSNPTTFTDTQYF. CDR3 coding DNA: TGTGCCAGCAGCTCCAACCCGACTACCTTCACAGATACGCAGTATTTT.